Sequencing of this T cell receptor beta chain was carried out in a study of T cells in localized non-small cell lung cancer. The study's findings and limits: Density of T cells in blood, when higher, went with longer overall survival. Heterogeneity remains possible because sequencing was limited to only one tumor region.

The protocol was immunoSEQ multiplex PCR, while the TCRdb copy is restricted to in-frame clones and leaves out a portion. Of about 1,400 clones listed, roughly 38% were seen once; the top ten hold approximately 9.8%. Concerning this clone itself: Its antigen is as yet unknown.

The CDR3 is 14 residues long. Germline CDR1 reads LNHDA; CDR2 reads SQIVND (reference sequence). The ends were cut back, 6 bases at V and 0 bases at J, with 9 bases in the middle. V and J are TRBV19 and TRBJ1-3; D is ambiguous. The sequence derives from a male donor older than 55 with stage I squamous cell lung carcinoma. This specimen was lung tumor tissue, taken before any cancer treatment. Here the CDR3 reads CASSHLGSGNTIYF. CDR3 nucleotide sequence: TGTGCCAGTAGCCACTTGGGCTCTGGAAACACCATATATTTT. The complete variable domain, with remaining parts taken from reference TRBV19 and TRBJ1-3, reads DGGITQSPKYLFRKEGQNVTLSCEQNLNHDAMYWYRQDPGQGLRLIYYSQIVNDFQKGDIAEGYSVSREKKESFPLTVTSAQKNPTAFYLCASSHLGSGNTIYFGEGSWLTVV.